The 15 T cell receptor beta chains presented below share a single source sample, sequenced in a study of blood T cells in healthy people across ages. Alongside a J-beta primer mix, a sample-barcoded 5' primer served in a second PCR lasting roughly 7 to 11 cycles. TCRdb re-called the 5' RACE reads through MiXCR, storing one row per CDR3 protein. The sample has about 1.8 million distinct CDR3 sequences, roughly 52% seen once; the top ten hold roughly 2.1%. Sequenced input: blood. Source of these receptors: a woman aged 40 to 55 in good health.

About this clonotype: One end of the junction is discordant with germline, which a read error may explain. V is TRBV7-2 and J is TRBJ1-2; D not certain. The CDR3 runs to 12 residues. The V gene's germline CDR1 is SGHTA and CDR2 FQGNSA. Here the CDR3 DNA reads TGTGCCAGCAGTTTAGATTTCTACGGCTACACCTTC. This sequence encodes CASSLDFYGYTF.

The chain recombines TRBV5-1 with TRBJ1-3; D not resolved. This CDR3 has 14 residues. Germline V gene sequence: CDR1 SGHRS, CDR2 YFSETQ. V dropped 0 bases and J dropped 3 bases, with 7 bases sitting between them. The CDR3 protein is CASSLGVLGNTIYF. CDR3 nucleotide sequence: TGCGCCAGCAGCTTGGGGGTCCTTGGAAACACCATATATTTT.

V gene TRBV6-1 combines with J gene TRBJ2-1; 7 nucleotides line up with TRBD1. The CDR3 is made up of 15 amino acids. The V segment lost 6 bases and the J segment 5 bases; nucleotides outside the gene matches: 10. The germline V gene has CDR1 MNHNS and CDR2 SASEGT. DNA of the CDR3: TGTGCCAGCAGCGAACCGGGACAGCTACACAATGAGCAGTTCTTC. Amino acids: CASSEPGQLHNEQFF.

This clonotype showed up just a few times. The chain joins TRBV5-1 to TRBJ2-1; no clear D gene. The ends were cut back, 0 bases at V and 10 bases at J, with 8 bases in the middle. The CDR3 length is 12 residues. The germline V gene encodes CDR1 SGHRS and CDR2 YFSETQ. CDR3 in DNA: TGCGCCAGCAGCTTGGGCAGTCGGGAGCAGTTCTTC. Its protein product is CASSLGSREQFF.

CDR3 residues: CASSLFRQGSAYEQYF. The DNA of the CDR3 is TGTGCCAGCAGCTTATTCCGACAGGGGTCAGCCTACGAGCAGTACTTC. The chain links TRBV7-8 to TRBJ2-7; 8 bases line up with TRBD1. The germline V gene encodes CDR1 SGHVS and CDR2 FQNEAQ. This CDR3 spans 16 amino acids. Losses at the gene ends were 2 bases for V and 2 bases for J; bases not matched to a gene: 8.

This clonotype was counted a few times. The gene calls are TRBV7-2 and TRBJ1-5; the D is unclear. With 7 bases removed from V and 3 bases from J, the gap between germline ends came to 10 bases. Germline CDR1 reads SGHTA; CDR2 reads FQGNSA. The CDR3 consists of 13 residues. In DNA form, the CDR3 reads TGTGCCAGCACCCTCGGTCTCAATCAGCCCCAGCATTTT. Its translation is CASTLGLNQPQHF.

This chain uses TRBV24-1 with TRBJ2-7; D ambiguous. The CDR3 has 15 residues. The V gene's germline CDR1 is KGHDR and CDR2 SFDVKD. The ends were cut back, 2 bases at V and 0 bases at J, with 10 bases in the middle. The CDR3 here is CATSDSEQLSYEQYF. CDR3 nucleotide sequence: TGTGCCACCAGTGATTCGGAACAGCTCTCCTACGAGCAGTACTTC.

As concerns this clonotype: The germline gene is not matched at one end of the junction; a read error may be the cause. The rearrangement joins TRBV18 to TRBJ1-5; possible D gene TRBD1, 5 bases. The V gene's germline CDR1 is KGHSH and CDR2 LQKENI. The CDR3 totals 16 residues. CDR3 region: CASLPREGLGDQPQHF. The CDR3 nucleotides are TGTGCCAGCTTACCACGGGAGGGGCTCGGCGATCAGCCCCAGCATTTT.

The chain carries TRBV20-1 and TRBJ2-7, with TRBD2 identical over 8 bases. V was clipped by 3 bases and J by 2 bases; unmatched bases: 3. Germline CDR1 DFQATT, CDR2 SNEGSKA (reference sequence). There are 13 residues in the CDR3. DNA of the CDR3: TGCAGTGCTAGCACTAGCGGCGCCTACGAGCAGTACTTC. It is translated as CSASTSGAYEQYF.

This clonotype occurred once. The chain couples TRBV4-1 to TRBJ2-2; D gene unclear. The CDR3 is 13 residues long. Germline V gene sequence: CDR1 MGHRA, CDR2 YSYEKL. Deletions cut 4 bases from V and 7 bases from J, with 10 bases between. CDR3 sequence: CASSPGPFGELFF. In DNA, the CDR3 is TGCGCCAGCAGCCCCGGGCCTTTCGGGGAGCTGTTTTTT.

For the CDR3, the DNA is TGTGCCAGCAGTGAAGGACTACCCAGAGGGGAGACCCAGTACTTC. Its protein is CASSEGLPRGETQYF. The chain employs TRBV6-1 and TRBJ2-5, with D tentatively TRBD2 (5 bases). Germline-derived CDR1 and CDR2 are MNHNS and SASEGT. Trimming removed 1 base from V and 5 bases from J, with 14 bases in between. The CDR3 spans 15 residues.

This chain uses TRBV7-2 with TRBJ2-1, with TRBD2 matching 12 bases. CDR1 and CDR2 from the germline V gene are SGHTA and FQGNSA. This CDR3 contains 17 residues. Trimming at V came to 5 bases and at J to 0 bases, leaving 5 bases not matched to a gene. The chain's CDR3 is CASSIWTSGASYNEQFF. The CDR3 DNA is TGTGCCAGCAGCATATGGACTAGCGGGGCCTCCTACAATGAGCAGTTCTTC.

V gene TRBV7-2 combines with J gene TRBJ1-2; perhaps TRBD1 as D (6 bases). The CDR3 runs to 13 residues. Trimming removed 5 bases from V and 7 bases from J, with 14 bases in between. CDR1 is SGHTA, CDR2 FQGNSA, per germline. In DNA, the CDR3 is TGTGCCAGCAGCCCCGACAGGAGGTCTGGCTACACCTTC. As protein: CASSPDRRSGYTF.

The J gene is TRBJ1-2, the V gene TRBV28, with D tentatively TRBD1 (5 bases). The CDR3 totals 15 residues. The V end lost 4 bases, the J end lost 3 bases, and 15 bases lay between the germline ends. The V gene's germline CDR1 is MDHEN and CDR2 SYDVKM. The CDR3 loop reads CASSSPRGLHYGYTF. In DNA form, the CDR3 reads TGTGCCAGCAGTTCTCCCCGGGGCCTCCACTATGGCTACACCTTC.

There are a few counts of this clonotype. This chain links TRBV24-1 with TRBJ2-1; D ambiguous. Germline-derived CDR1 and CDR2 are KGHDR and SFDVKD. V was trimmed by 5 bases and J by 9 bases, leaving 16 bases between them. CDR3 length: 14 amino acids. The CDR3 is CATSGVTLLAEQFF. The CDR3 DNA reads TGTGCCACCAGTGGTGTGACATTGCTTGCTGAGCAGTTCTTC.